What follows describes a single T cell receptor beta chain. Authors' methods: How many nucleated cells were present was estimated from reference gene primer amplification. Sequenced by immunoSEQ multiplex PCR; TCRdb stores in-frame clones only, minus some. V and J calls and clone size come straight from that table; D and trimming were deduced from the DNA. The sample includes about 420,000 clones, about 90% seen only once; the top ten take 0.7% to 0.85%. The V end lost 4 bases, the J end lost 11 bases, and 21 bases lay between the germline ends. Germline-derived CDR1 and CDR2 are SGHDN and FVKESK. This CDR3 has 15 residues. This specimen belongs to a study of blood T cell repertoires in COVID-19. In the study overall: The cDNA or gDNA used as material had been derived from T cells, B-cell-depleted T cells, or PBMCs.

The source is a young man with COVID-19, enrolled during active disease. Sequencing input: peripheral blood. V gene TRBV14 combines with J gene TRBJ1-5; a possible D gene is TRBD1 (6 bases). In nucleotides, the CDR3 is TGTGCCAGCAGCCCCGCTAACAGGGACCTAGGGGCCCAGCATTTT. Protein product: CASSPANRDLGAQHF.